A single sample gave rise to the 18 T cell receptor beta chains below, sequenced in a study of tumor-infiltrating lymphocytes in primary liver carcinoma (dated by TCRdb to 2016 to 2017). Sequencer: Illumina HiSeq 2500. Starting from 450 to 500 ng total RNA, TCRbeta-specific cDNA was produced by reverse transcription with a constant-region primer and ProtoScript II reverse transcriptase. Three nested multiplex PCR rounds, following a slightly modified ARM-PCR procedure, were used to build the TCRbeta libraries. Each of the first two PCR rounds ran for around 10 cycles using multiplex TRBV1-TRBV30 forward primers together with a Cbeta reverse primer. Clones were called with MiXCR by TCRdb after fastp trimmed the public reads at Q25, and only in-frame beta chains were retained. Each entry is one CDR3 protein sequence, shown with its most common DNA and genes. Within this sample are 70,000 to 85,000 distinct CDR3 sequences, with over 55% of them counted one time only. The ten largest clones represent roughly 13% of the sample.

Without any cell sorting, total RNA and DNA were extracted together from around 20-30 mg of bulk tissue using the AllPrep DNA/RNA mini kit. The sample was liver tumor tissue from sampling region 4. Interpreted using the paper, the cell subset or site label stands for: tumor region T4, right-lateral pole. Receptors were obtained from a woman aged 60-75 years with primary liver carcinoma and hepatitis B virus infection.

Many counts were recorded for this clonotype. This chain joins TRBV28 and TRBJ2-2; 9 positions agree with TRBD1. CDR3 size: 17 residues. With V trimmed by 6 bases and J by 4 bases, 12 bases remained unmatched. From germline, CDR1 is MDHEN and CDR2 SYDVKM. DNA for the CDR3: TGTGCCAGCAGCTTCGGGGGGACAGGGAGTTCCACCGGGGAGCTGTTTTTT. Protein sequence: CASSFGGTGSSTGELFF.

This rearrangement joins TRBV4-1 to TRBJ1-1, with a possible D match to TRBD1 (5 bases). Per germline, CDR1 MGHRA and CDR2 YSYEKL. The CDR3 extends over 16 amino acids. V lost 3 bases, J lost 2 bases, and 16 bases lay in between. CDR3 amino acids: CASSQDHRPLNTEAFF. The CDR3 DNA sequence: TGCGCCAGCAGCCAGGATCACAGGCCCCTAAACACTGAAGCTTTCTTT.

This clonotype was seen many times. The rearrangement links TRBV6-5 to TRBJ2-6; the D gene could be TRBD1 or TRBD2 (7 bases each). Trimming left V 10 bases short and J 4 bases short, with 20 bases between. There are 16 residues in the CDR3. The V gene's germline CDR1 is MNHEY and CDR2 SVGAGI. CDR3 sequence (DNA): TGTGCCACCGCAGGGGGGGAAATTAGCGGGGCCAACGTCCTGACTTTC. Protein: CATAGGEISGANVLTF.

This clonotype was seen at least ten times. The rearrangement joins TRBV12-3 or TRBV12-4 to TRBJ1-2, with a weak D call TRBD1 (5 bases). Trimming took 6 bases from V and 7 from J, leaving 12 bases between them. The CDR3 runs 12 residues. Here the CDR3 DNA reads TGTGCCAGCAGCGAGGGGTCTCGTGGCTACACCTTC. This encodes CASSEGSRGYTF.

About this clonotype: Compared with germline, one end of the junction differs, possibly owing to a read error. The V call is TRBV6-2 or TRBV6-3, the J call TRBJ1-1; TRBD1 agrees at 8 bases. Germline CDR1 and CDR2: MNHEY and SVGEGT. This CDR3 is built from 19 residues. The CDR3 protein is CASGYSRAAGGGKNTEAFF. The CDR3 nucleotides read TGTGCCAGCGGTTACTCGAGGGCCGCAGGGGGCGGGAAGAACACTGAAGCTTTCTTT.

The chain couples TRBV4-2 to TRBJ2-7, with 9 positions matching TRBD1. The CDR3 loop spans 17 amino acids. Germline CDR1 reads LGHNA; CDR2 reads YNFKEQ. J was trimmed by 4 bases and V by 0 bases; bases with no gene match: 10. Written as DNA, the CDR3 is TGTGCCAGCAGCCAAGATCACGAGGGACAGGGTGGTTACGAGCAGTACTTC. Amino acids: CASSQDHEGQGGYEQYF.

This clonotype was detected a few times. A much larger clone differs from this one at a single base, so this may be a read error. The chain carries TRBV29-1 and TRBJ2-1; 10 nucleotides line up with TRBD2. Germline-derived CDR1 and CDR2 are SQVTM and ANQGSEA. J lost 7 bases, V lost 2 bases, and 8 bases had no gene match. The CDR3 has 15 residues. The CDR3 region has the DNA TGCAGCGTTGAAAATGGTAATAGCGGGGGGAATGAGCAGTTCTTC. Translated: CSVENGNSGGNEQFF.

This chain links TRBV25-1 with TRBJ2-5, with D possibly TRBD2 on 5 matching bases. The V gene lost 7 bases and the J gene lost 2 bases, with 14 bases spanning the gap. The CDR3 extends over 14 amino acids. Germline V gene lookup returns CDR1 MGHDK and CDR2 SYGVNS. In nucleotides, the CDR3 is TGTGCCAGCACCTCCGTGAGGGCTCAAGAGACCCAGTACTTC. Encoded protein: CASTSVRAQETQYF.

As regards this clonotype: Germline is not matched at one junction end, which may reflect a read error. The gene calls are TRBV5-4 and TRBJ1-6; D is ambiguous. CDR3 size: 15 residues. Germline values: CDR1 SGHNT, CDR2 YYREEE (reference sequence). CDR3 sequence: CANSTGRAHNSPLHF. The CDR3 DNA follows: TGTGCCAACAGCACCGGGCGTGCCCATAATTCACCCCTCCACTTT.

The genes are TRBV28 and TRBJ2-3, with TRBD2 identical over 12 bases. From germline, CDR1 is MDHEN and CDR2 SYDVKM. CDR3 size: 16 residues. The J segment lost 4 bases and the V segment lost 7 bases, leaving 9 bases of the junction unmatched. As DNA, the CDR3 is TGTGCCAGCAAAACCCCCCTAGCGGGAGGGGCAGATACGCAGTATTTT. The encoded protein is CASKTPLAGGADTQYF.

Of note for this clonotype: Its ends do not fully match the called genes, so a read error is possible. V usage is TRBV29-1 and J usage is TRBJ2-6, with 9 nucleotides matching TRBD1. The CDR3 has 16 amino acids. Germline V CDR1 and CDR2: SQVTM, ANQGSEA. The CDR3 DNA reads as TGCAGCGTTAAGGGACAGGGTTCCTCTGGGGCCAACGTCCTGTCTTTC. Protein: CSVKGQGSSGANVLSF.

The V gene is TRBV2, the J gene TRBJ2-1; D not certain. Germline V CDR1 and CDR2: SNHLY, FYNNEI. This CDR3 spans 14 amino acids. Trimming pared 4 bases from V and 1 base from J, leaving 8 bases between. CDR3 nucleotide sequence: TGTGCCAGCAGTGTCCCCGGTTCCTACAATGAGCAGTTCTTC. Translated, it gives CASSVPGSYNEQFF.

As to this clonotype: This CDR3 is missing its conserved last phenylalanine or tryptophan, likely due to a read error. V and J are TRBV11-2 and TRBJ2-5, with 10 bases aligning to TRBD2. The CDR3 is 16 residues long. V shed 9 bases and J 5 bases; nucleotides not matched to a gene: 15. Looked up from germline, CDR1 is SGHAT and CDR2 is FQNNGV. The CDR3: CARGRLAGGPGETQYY. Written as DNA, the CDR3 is TGTGCCAGAGGAAGACTAGCGGGCGGGCCAGGGGAGACCCAGTACTAC.

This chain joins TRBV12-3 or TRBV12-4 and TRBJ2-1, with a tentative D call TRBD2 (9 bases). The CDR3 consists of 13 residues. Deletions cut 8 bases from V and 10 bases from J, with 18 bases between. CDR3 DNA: TGTGCCAGCGCTGCGGGGGGGGACAGGGAGCAGTTCTTC. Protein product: CASAAGGDREQFF.

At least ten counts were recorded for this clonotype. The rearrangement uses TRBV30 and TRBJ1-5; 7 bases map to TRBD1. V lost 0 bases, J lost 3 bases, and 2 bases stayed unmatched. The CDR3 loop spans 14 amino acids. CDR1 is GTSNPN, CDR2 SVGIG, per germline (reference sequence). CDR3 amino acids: CAWSVGQVNQPQHF. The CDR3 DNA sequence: TGTGCCTGGAGTGTCGGACAGGTCAATCAGCCCCAGCATTTT.

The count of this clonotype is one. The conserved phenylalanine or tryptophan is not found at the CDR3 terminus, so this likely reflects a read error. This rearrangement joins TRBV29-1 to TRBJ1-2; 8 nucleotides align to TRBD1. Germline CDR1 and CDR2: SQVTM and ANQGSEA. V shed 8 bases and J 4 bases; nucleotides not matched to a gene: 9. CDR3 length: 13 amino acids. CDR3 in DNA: TGCAGCATTTGGACAGGGATCCCCTATGGCTACACCTCC. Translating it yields CSIWTGIPYGYTS.

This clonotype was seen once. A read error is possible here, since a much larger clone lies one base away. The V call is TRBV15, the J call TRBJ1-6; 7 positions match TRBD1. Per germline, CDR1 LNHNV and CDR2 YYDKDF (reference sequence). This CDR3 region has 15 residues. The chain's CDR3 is CATSRETGYNSPIHF. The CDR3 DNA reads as TGTGCCACCAGCAGAGAGACAGGGTACAATTCACCCATCCACTTT.

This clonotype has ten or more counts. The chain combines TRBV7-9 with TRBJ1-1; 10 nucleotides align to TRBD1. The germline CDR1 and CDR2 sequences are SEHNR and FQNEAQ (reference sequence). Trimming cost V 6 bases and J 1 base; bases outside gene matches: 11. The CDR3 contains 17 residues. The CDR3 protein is CASSHRDRGKENTEAFF. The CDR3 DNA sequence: TGTGCCAGCAGTCACCGGGACAGGGGAAAGGAGAACACTGAAGCTTTCTTT.